This T cell receptor beta chain was recorded in a study of graft-versus-host responses after intestinal transplantation (dated by TCRdb to the early 2020s). Regarding the study in general: Multivisceral, liver-intestinal, or isolated intestinal transplants were received by the recipients. Every recipient was given anti-thymocyte globulin induction, followed by around three years of maintenance tacrolimus and steroids. After intestinal transplantation, graft-versus-host and host-versus-graft alloreactive T cell clones in the graft, circulation and bone marrow were tracked using bulk TCR-beta CDR3 sequencing. To identify alloreactive clones, pre-transplant mixed lymphocyte reaction products were sequenced and compared with unstimulated pre-transplant donor and recipient T cells. Of the 20 to 25 intestinal transplant recipients enrolled in the cohort, one of whom was a retransplant, a few patients without pretransplant specimens were excluded. A peak of at least 4% donor T cells among recipient peripheral blood mononuclear cells was the definition used for donor T cell macrochimerism. Rather than going through the commercial service, samples from three later patients were sequenced in-house on an Illumina MiSeq and processed with MiXCR.

The V and J ends are trimmed by 1 base and 6 bases, leaving 12 bases between them. From the germline V gene (reference sequence), CDR1 is SEHNR and CDR2 is FQNEAQ. The CDR3 contains 15 residues, cysteine and phenylalanine counted. Just the 45-base CDR3 DNA is kept, in frame starting at base 1. In the case of this clone: This receptor's antigen is unknown. No much larger clone is present one base from it, and per-base qualities are unavailable.

The time point label corresponds to: cells obtained before transplantation from donor or recipient. CD3+CD4+ and CD3+CD8+ populations were FACS-sorted from unstimulated pre-transplant donor and recipient cells taken from spleen or lymph nodes. What the research found in general, with its limitations: GvH clones were detected in recipient bone marrow, and some appeared earlier in ileal mucosa or blood, consistent with an intestinal mucosal origin. Patients with donor T cell macrochimerism had high GvH to HvG T cell clonal ratios in their allografts. Early after transplant, peak levels of circulating GvH clones were associated with declines in HvG clones. The conclusions were limited by the relatively low number and heterogeneity of the intestinal transplant patients.

Receptors were amplified or captured by the immunoSEQ multiplex PCR assay. In most patients, genomic DNA was isolated using the Qiagen DNeasy Blood and Tissue Kit and sent frozen to Adaptive Biotechnologies for TCR sequencing. For most patients, genomic DNA was subjected to high-throughput TCR-beta CDR3 sequencing by Adaptive Biotechnologies. As for how the authors treated the data: Adaptive's ImmunoSEQ software was the source of the TCR sequencing data for over 15 patients, while three other patients were processed with MiXCR and VDJtools. To correct CD4 versus CD8 sorting errors, any sequence found in both subsets at a frequency ratio below 5:1 was removed. CDR3 nucleotide sequences shared between donor and recipient were removed because their origin could not be assigned. To count as alloreactive, a clone needed at least 2-fold expansion over unstimulated cells and a minimum CFSE-low frequency of 0.002% (template counts) or 0.001% (read counts). Mappable clones were those detected in sequenced pre-transplant spleen, lymph node, or MLR CFSE-low populations of the donor or recipient. Cumulative frequency of alloreactive clones was calculated as a percentage of all sequences weighted by copy number. In its TCRdb copy, this immuneACCESS table keeps in-frame sequences only and misses some clones. Where compared with another copy, unresolved V genes explain less than half of these, and the others have no known cause. V, J and clone size reflect that table, while D and trimming were determined from the DNA. This sample comprises about 90,000 clones, 80% to 95% of them detected only once. The top ten hold around 1.2% of the sample.

Sequencing was performed on unstimulated CD8+ T cells sorted from spleen or lymph node cells, taken before transplant. The receptor's source is a human donor who was the organ donor for an intestinal transplant. Rearrangement joined TRBV7-9 to TRBJ1-4, with the D segment identity uncertain. For the CDR3, the sequence is CASSLVQSGDEKLFF. In nucleotides, the sequence is TGTGCCAGCAGCTTAGTCCAATCAGGTGATGAAAAACTGTTTTTT.